Below are 6 T cell receptor beta chains sequenced from a single sample in a study of OX40 agonist ivuxolimab in advanced cancers. Sequencing was performed with immunoSEQ multiplex PCR; in TCRdb, only in-frame clones are kept and a portion is missing. In the table there are some 59,000 clones, 75% to 85% of which are singletons. Sequenced material: CD4+ or CD8+ T cells sorted from blood, taken in a trial of the OX40 agonist ivuxolimab. The receptors here all came from an adult with an advanced solid tumor such as melanoma, head and neck, liver or kidney cancer.

J is TRBJ1-2 and V is TRBV27; D gene ambiguous. Trimming took off 3 bases at V and 6 bases at J, with 11 bases between the two ends. The germline V gene encodes CDR1 MNHEY and CDR2 SMNVEV (reference sequence). The CDR3 is made up of 13 amino acids. The CDR3 is CASSFGRTDGYTF. CDR3 DNA sequence: TGTGCCAGCAGTTTTGGACGGACTGATGGCTACACCTTC.

The rearrangement joins TRBV11-2 to TRBJ2-1, with D possibly TRBD2 on 5 matching bases. CDR1 and CDR2 (germline): SGHAT, FQNNGV. This CDR3 comprises 12 residues. V lost 8 bases, J lost 5 bases, and 10 bases lay in between. DNA of the CDR3: TGTGCCAGCGGGAGACTTGACAATGAGCAGTTCTTC. Protein sequence: CASGRLDNEQFF.

V usage is TRBV19 and J usage is TRBJ1-5; D remains ambiguous. The CDR3 contains 14 residues. The germline CDR1 and CDR2 sequences are LNHDA and SQIVND (reference sequence). With 2 bases removed from V and 6 bases from J, the gap between germline ends came to 11 bases. CDR3 in amino acids: CASSIIHGPQPQHF. As DNA, the CDR3 is TGTGCCAGTAGTATAATCCACGGGCCTCAGCCCCAGCATTTT.

The genes are TRBV11-2 and TRBJ1-5, with D unclear. V lost 0 bases, J lost 4 bases, and 10 bases lay in between. Germline lookup yields CDR1 SGHAT and CDR2 FQNNGV. The CDR3 runs to 15 residues. The CDR3 loop reads CASSLDRGRNQPQHF. Here the CDR3 DNA reads TGTGCCAGCAGCTTAGATCGAGGGCGGAATCAGCCCCAGCATTTT.

V is TRBV27 and J is TRBJ1-1, with TRBD1 as a possible D gene (5 bases). Trimming removed 2 bases at V and 1 base at J, with 8 bases between. The CDR3 is made up of 14 amino acids. Germline values: CDR1 MNHEY, CDR2 SMNVEV (reference sequence). CDR3 coding DNA: TGTGCCAGCAGTTTACGACAGAAGAACACTGAAGCTTTCTTT. Amino acids: CASSLRQKNTEAFF.

This sequence joins TRBV7-9 and TRBJ2-7; TRBD1 aligns across 8 bases. Trimming at V came to 4 bases and at J to 4 bases, leaving 12 bases not matched to a gene. Germline V gene sequence: CDR1 SEHNR, CDR2 FQNEAQ (reference sequence). The CDR3 covers 16 residues. The CDR3 region is CASSSPSGTGGYEQYF. In DNA, the CDR3 is TGTGCCAGCAGCTCCCCTTCCGGGACAGGCGGGTACGAGCAGTACTTC.